The clone carrying this T cell receptor beta chain has a handful of counts. Its antigen is currently unknown. This sample is drawn from a study of CD8 T cells in ankylosing spondylitis. Study-wide points: Apparently characteristic of ankylosing spondylitis blood was a TCR beta motif (about 8 highly homologous variants). Previously reported in reactive arthritis synovial fluid and blood were some of the motif variants.

By quantitative 5'-RACE with molecular barcodes, the TCR beta libraries were made. One entry per CDR3 protein, called by TCRdb with MiXCR from the 5' RACE reads. The sample holds about 220,000 distinct CDR3 sequences, about 17% seen once. Specimen: blood, either unsorted or a sorted T cell fraction (not recorded which). This TCR was sampled from a male donor with ankylosing spondylitis.

The CDR3 region is CASSQDYGIEYEQYF. CDR3 in DNA: TGCGCCAGCAGCCAAGATTATGGGATCGAATACGAGCAGTACTTC. The chain is built from TRBV4-3 and TRBJ2-7, with no clear D. CDR3 size: 15 residues. Germline loops: CDR1 LGHNA, CDR2 YSLEER. The V and J ends lost 0 bases and 4 bases respectively, with 13 bases between them.